There are a few counts of the clone carrying this T cell receptor (beta chain). Its antigen is not identified. One entry per CDR3 protein, called by TCRdb with MiXCR from the reads. The top ten clones hold 10% to 11% of a sample with more than 150,000 distinct CDR3 sequences, roughly a quarter of them seen once. The CDR3 loop spans 14 amino acids. Per the germline V gene, CDR1 is DFQATT and CDR2 is SNEGSKA (reference sequence). V was clipped by 4 bases and J by 5 bases, with 17 bases between them. The data derive from a study of T cell repertoires in cytomegalovirus infection. Study at large: An indication of both CMV infection and matching HLA type came from public TCR beta signatures. Study results and limitations: Using cumulative public TCR beta family frequency, the authors identified those who carried CMV together with the relevant HLA.

Sequencing used PBMCs. The chain combines TRBV20-1 with TRBJ2-5, with a weak D call TRBD2 (5 bases). The source is a human donor in good health (CMV status not recorded). Some clones in this sample may be carry-over from other donors' samples. The CDR3: CSANVKAGLETQYF. The CDR3 nucleotides read TGCAGTGCTAATGTTAAGGCGGGTTTGGAGACCCAGTACTTC.